The 21 T cell receptor beta chains below come from one sample, sequenced in a study of blood T cells in healthy people across ages. For the second PCR, which ran for 7 to 11 cycles, a sample-barcoded 5' primer and a J-beta primer mix were used. Each CDR3 protein is one row after TCRdb ran MiXCR on the 5' RACE reads. The sample shows about 830,000 distinct CDR3 sequences, about 62% of them seen only once. The source material was blood. These receptors were obtained from a man aged 25-40 years in good health.

The genes are TRBV20-1 and TRBJ2-1, with D unresolved. The V gene lost 2 bases and the J gene lost 9 bases, with 5 bases spanning the gap. Per germline, CDR1 DFQATT and CDR2 SNEGSKA (reference sequence). CDR3 length: 10 residues. Written as DNA, the CDR3 is TGCAGTGCTAGATGGACTGAGCAGTTCTTC. Protein sequence: CSARWTEQFF.

J is TRBJ1-1 and V is TRBV6-1; D gene ambiguous. This CDR3 has 13 residues. V lost 6 bases and J 4 bases, leaving 12 bases between the germline ends. Looked up from germline, CDR1 is MNHNS and CDR2 is SASEGT. CDR3 sequence reads: CASSPNWITEAFF. CDR3 nucleotides: TGTGCCAGCAGCCCCAACTGGATCACTGAAGCTTTCTTT.

The CDR3 region has the DNA TGTGCCAGCAACCCCTTCAGCGGGCCTTCCTACGAGCAGTACTTC. It encodes CASNPFSGPSYEQYF. The chain has TRBV6-2 or TRBV6-3 and TRBJ2-7; D is perhaps TRBD2 (6 bases). Trimming pared 7 bases from V and 1 base from J, leaving 17 bases between. The CDR3 contains 15 residues. Germline assignment: CDR1 MNHEY and CDR2 SVGEGT.

This sequence joins TRBV20-1 and TRBJ2-6; no clear D gene. The V end lost 0 bases, the J end lost 0 bases, and 9 bases lay between the germline ends. This CDR3 region has 16 residues. In germline, CDR1 is DFQATT, CDR2 SNEGSKA (reference sequence). The CDR3: CSARETVFSGANVLTF. CDR3 bases: TGCAGTGCTAGAGAAACAGTGTTCTCTGGGGCCAACGTCCTGACTTTC.

V is TRBV5-5 and J is TRBJ1-6; D is uncertain. The CDR3 contains 15 residues. The germline V gene encodes CDR1 SGHKS and CDR2 YYEKEE (reference sequence). With 3 bases removed from V and 7 bases from J, the gap between germline ends came to 14 bases. The CDR3 spells CASSSVNAGNSPLHF. CDR3 coding DNA: TGTGCCAGCAGCTCAGTCAACGCGGGCAATTCACCCCTCCACTTT.

The V call is TRBV20-1, the J call TRBJ2-7, with D perhaps given as TRBD1 or TRBD2 (6 bases each). The CDR3 spans 13 residues. CDR1 is DFQATT and CDR2 is SNEGSKA in the germline V gene (reference sequence). The V and J ends lost 7 bases and 4 bases respectively, with 17 bases between them. CDR3 in DNA: TGCAGTGAAAGCAGGAAGGGGGGATACGAGCAGTACTTC. Translating gives CSESRKGGYEQYF.

This clonotype was seen more than once but under ten times. V and J are TRBV27 and TRBJ2-5; the D call may be TRBD1 or TRBD2 (7 bases each). This CDR3 has 17 amino acids. Looked up from germline, CDR1 is MNHEY and CDR2 is SMNVEV (reference sequence). V was pared by 1 base and J by 4 bases, with 19 bases between. CDR3 sequence: CASSLCQGGLWIETQYF. The CDR3 region has the DNA TGTGCCAGCAGTTTATGTCAGGGGGGGTTGTGGATAGAGACCCAGTACTTC.

V gene TRBV15 combines with J gene TRBJ2-5; no clear D. Trimming left V 5 bases short and J 1 base short, with 8 bases between. The CDR3 extends over 13 amino acids. Germline V lookup: CDR1 LNHNV, CDR2 YYDKDF (reference sequence). DNA for the CDR3: TGTGCCACCAGCGTACAGCCCCAAGAGACCCAGTACTTC. This sequence encodes CATSVQPQETQYF.

Regarding this clonotype: A much larger clonotype is one base distant, so this may be a read error. The chain employs TRBV7-2 and TRBJ2-7, with TRBD2 matching 11 bases. V shed 1 base and J 3 bases; nucleotides not matched to a gene: 8. Germline loops: CDR1 SGHTA, CDR2 FQGNSA. CDR3 length: 17 amino acids. CDR3 coding DNA: TGTACCAGCAGCTTAGTTAGCGGGGGGGCCTTGGGCTACGAGCAGTACTTC. Its translation is CTSSLVSGGALGYEQYF. The complete variable domain, with remaining parts taken from reference TRBV7-2 and TRBJ2-7, reads GAGVSQSPSNKVTEKGKDVELRCDPISGHTALYWYRQSLGQGLEFLIYFQGNSAPDKSGLPSDRFSAERTGGSVSTLTIQRTQQEDSAVYLCTSSLVSGGALGYEQYFGPGTRLTVT.

The sample holds a few counts of this clonotype. The chain links TRBV9 to TRBJ1-6, with TRBD1 identical over 8 bases. The junction had 5 bases not matched to a gene; V was cut back by 3 bases and J by 6 bases. The V gene's germline CDR1 is SGDLS and CDR2 YYNGEE. CDR3 length equals 15 residues. CDR3 in amino acids: CASSGQTGGNSPLHF. As DNA, the CDR3 is TGTGCCAGCAGCGGCCAAACAGGGGGTAATTCACCCCTCCACTTT.

The rearrangement joins TRBV28 to TRBJ1-1, with 10 bases lining up with TRBD1. Germline CDR1 is MDHEN and CDR2 is SYDVKM. V lost 8 bases, J lost 4 bases, and 4 bases stayed unmatched. The CDR3 has 13 amino acids. CDR3 nucleotides: TGTGCCAGCCTCGACAGGGGGCCCACTGAAGCTTTCTTT. Translated, it gives CASLDRGPTEAFF.

The CDR3 coding sequence is TGTGCCAGCAGCGCCAGGGGGGAGGCCTACAATGAGCAGTTCTTC. It specifies CASSARGEAYNEQFF. The gene calls are TRBV6-4 and TRBJ2-1; D perhaps matches TRBD1 (7 bases). In germline, CDR1 is MRHNA, CDR2 SNTAGT. CDR3 length: 15 residues. The V gene lost 6 bases and the J gene lost 2 bases, with 14 bases spanning the gap.

The table lists this clonotype with a few counts. The CDR3 here is CASLTVLNTDTQYF. The DNA of the CDR3 is TGTGCCAGCCTTACGGTGCTGAACACAGATACGCAGTATTTT. The chain has TRBV7-2 and TRBJ2-3; no firm D call. The CDR3 runs to 14 residues. Trimming shortened V by 8 bases and J by 2 bases, and 14 bases separated the two germline ends. Germline V gives CDR1 SGHTA, CDR2 FQGNSA.

The chain is built from TRBV3-1 and TRBJ1-2; D is perhaps TRBD1 (6 bases). The V and J ends lost 1 base and 6 bases respectively, with 9 bases between them. The CDR3 spans 13 residues. CDR1 and CDR2 from the germline V gene are LGHDT and YNNKEL (reference sequence). The DNA for the CDR3 is TGTGCCAGCAGCCAAGGGGGGCTGAATGGCTACACCTTC. Translation: CASSQGGLNGYTF.

The chain carries TRBV7-2 and TRBJ2-3; D is perhaps TRBD1 or TRBD2 (5 bases each). The CDR3 sequence is 12 residues long. V lost 7 bases, J lost 14 bases, and 19 bases lay in between. The germline V gene encodes CDR1 SGHTA and CDR2 FQGNSA. The CDR3 loop is CASISDWDHLYF. CDR3 sequence (DNA): TGTGCCAGCATCTCGGACTGGGACCATCTGTATTTT.

In its sample, this clonotype was seen once. This sequence joins TRBV11-3 and TRBJ2-1; tentatively, D is TRBD1 (6 bases). The germline V gene has CDR1 SGHNT and CDR2 YENEEA. The CDR3 is 18 residues long. Trimming removed 1 base at V and 8 bases at J, with 24 bases between. The CDR3 nucleotides read TGTGCCAGCAGCTTAGTAGGGCAGGGGAACGTTGGAACGTATGAGCAGTTCTTC. This codes for CASSLVGQGNVGTYEQFF.

V gene TRBV12-3 or TRBV12-4 combines with J gene TRBJ1-5, with D uncertain. CDR3 size: 13 residues. Trimming removed 6 bases at V and 6 bases at J, with 12 bases between. The DNA of the CDR3 is TGTGCCAGCAGCCCCGGGGAGGCTCAGCCCCAGCATTTT. As protein: CASSPGEAQPQHF.

Of note for this clonotype: The DNA is omitted, as the CDR3 cannot be located on it reliably, and the CDR3 follows TCRdb's listing. This CDR3 is CASNKEVARGATDNEQFF. The chain is built from TRBV21-1 and TRBJ2-1; the table's D call TRBD2 went unverified against the DNA. TRBV21-1 is tagged as a pseudogene. Including both end residues, the CDR3 is 18 amino acids long.

V gene TRBV4-3 combines with J gene TRBJ2-5; 11 bases are a match to TRBD2. Germline V gives CDR1 LGHNA, CDR2 YSLEER. J gave up 4 bases and V 10 bases, and 14 bases lay outside the gene matches. This CDR3 contains 16 residues. This chain's CDR3 is CAIGTGISGGAETQYF. DNA for the CDR3: TGCGCCATAGGGACTGGGATTAGCGGGGGGGCAGAGACCCAGTACTTC.

Only a few counts were recorded for this clonotype. The V and J genes are TRBV10-3 and TRBJ2-7, with D unclear. The J call may be faulty, since TRBJ2-5 better matches the DNA end. The germline CDR1 and CDR2 sequences are ENHRY and SYGVKD. CDR3 length equals 13 residues. CDR3 in DNA: TGTGCCATCAGTGTGGGCCTTGGAGAGACCCAGTACTTC. Residues: CAISVGLGETQYF.

This rearrangement joins TRBV5-1 to TRBJ1-2, with TRBD1 identical over 7 bases. This CDR3 region has 15 residues. Trimming cost V 4 bases and J 2 bases; bases outside gene matches: 8. Germline V gives CDR1 SGHRS, CDR2 YFSETQ. CDR3 in amino acids: CASSLDRDVNYGYTF. In DNA form, the CDR3 reads TGCGCCAGCAGCCTCGACAGGGACGTGAACTATGGCTACACCTTC.